This entry lists 27 T cell receptor beta chains sequenced from one sample in a study of siplizumab effects on memory and regulatory T cells. Using immunoSEQ multiplex PCR, the repertoire was profiled, and TCRdb retains in-frame clones only, with some absent. The table shows around 100,000 clones, with over 90% occurring only once. Input material: Tregs sorted from blood. These receptors were collected from a human donor in good health.

The chain joins TRBV7-2 to TRBJ2-3; the D call may be TRBD1 or TRBD2 (5 bases each). The V end was cut by 3 bases, the J end by 1 base, with 8 bases between. The CDR3 has 14 residues. Germline values: CDR1 SGHTA, CDR2 FQGNSA. CDR3 residues: CASSLRGRTDTQYF. The CDR3 region has the DNA TGTGCCAGCAGCTTGAGGGGACGCACAGATACGCAGTATTTT.

The chain recombines TRBV11-2 with TRBJ2-7, with D tentatively TRBD1 (8 bases). The V gene's germline CDR1 is SGHAT and CDR2 FQNNGV. V dropped 5 bases and J dropped 4 bases, with 12 bases sitting between them. This CDR3 has 13 amino acids. CDR3 protein: CASSQQGGYEQYF. In DNA, the CDR3 is TGTGCCAGCAGCCAACAGGGGGGGTACGAGCAGTACTTC.

The V call is TRBV29-1, the J call TRBJ2-7, with D maybe TRBD2 (6 bases). The CDR3 is made up of 13 amino acids. Trimming took 4 bases from V and 2 from J, leaving 12 bases between them. Germline-derived CDR1 and CDR2 are SQVTM and ANQGSEA. The CDR3 sequence is CSVGTSNTYEQYF. As DNA, the CDR3 is TGCAGCGTTGGTACTAGCAATACCTACGAGCAGTACTTC.

This rearrangement joins TRBV11-3 to TRBJ2-7; weak D call: TRBD2 (6 bases). CDR3 length equals 15 residues. Germline CDR1 reads SGHNT; CDR2 reads YENEEA. Trimming shortened V by 5 bases and J by 2 bases, and 16 bases separated the two germline ends. The CDR3: CASSPAGRGAYEQYF. The CDR3 nucleotides are TGTGCCAGCAGCCCCGCGGGGCGCGGCGCCTACGAGCAGTACTTC.

The CDR3 DNA reads as TGTGCCAGCAGCCCAATAGCGGGGTCTACGCAGTATTTT. Its protein is CASSPIAGSTQYF. V gene TRBV7-3 combines with J gene TRBJ2-3; 8 positions agree with TRBD2. Trimming at V came to 5 bases and at J to 8 bases, leaving 6 bases not matched to a gene. The CDR3 contains 13 residues. Germline CDR1 SGHTA, CDR2 FQGTGA.

The gene calls are TRBV5-1 and TRBJ2-3, with 8 bases fitting TRBD2. The CDR3 covers 14 residues. CDR1 and CDR2 from the germline V gene are SGHRS and YFSETQ. Trimming took 4 bases from V and 2 from J; bases not matched to a gene: 3. CDR3 bases: TGCGCCAGCAGCACAGCGGGGGACACAGATACGCAGTATTTT. This translates into CASSTAGDTDTQYF.

The genes are TRBV5-1 and TRBJ2-7, with D tentatively TRBD2 (6 bases). The germline CDR1 and CDR2 sequences are SGHRS and YFSETQ. The CDR3 extends over 14 amino acids. V was trimmed by 0 bases and J by 3 bases, leaving 10 bases between them. CDR3 nucleotides: TGCGCCAGCAGCTTGGGGAGGGGTCTCTACGAGCAGTACTTC. It is translated as CASSLGRGLYEQYF.

The CDR3 nucleotides read TGTGCCAGCTCACCACCCAATTACCCTGGCGGGGAGCTGTTTTTT. It codes for CASSPPNYPGGELFF. The V call is TRBV18, the J call TRBJ2-2; no reliable D call. The CDR3 totals 15 residues. Looked up from germline, CDR1 is KGHSH and CDR2 is LQKENI. The V end lost 0 bases, the J end lost 7 bases, and 12 bases lay between the germline ends.

This chain links TRBV29-1 with TRBJ1-2; no definite D call. From germline, CDR1 is SQVTM and CDR2 ANQGSEA. Trimming shortened V by 3 bases and J by 5 bases, and 13 bases separated the two germline ends. CDR3 length: 13 residues. This CDR3 is CSVEKDPGYGYTF. CDR3 DNA sequence: TGCAGCGTTGAGAAGGACCCCGGATATGGCTACACCTTC.

The chain employs TRBV19 and TRBJ2-1; D is undetermined. This CDR3 has 12 amino acids. Germline-derived CDR1 and CDR2 are LNHDA and SQIVND (reference sequence). The V end lost 4 bases, the J end lost 7 bases, and 8 bases lay between the germline ends. The CDR3 DNA sequence: TGTGCCAGTAGTAAGCCACCGAATGAGCAGTTCTTC. This codes for CASSKPPNEQFF.

The rearrangement joins TRBV4-2 to TRBJ2-1; D call uncertain. Germline V gives CDR1 LGHNA, CDR2 YNFKEQ. The CDR3 spans 15 residues. Deletions cut 0 bases from V and 5 bases from J, with 11 bases between. The CDR3 spells CASSQDLPPHNEQFF. CDR3 coding DNA: TGTGCCAGCAGCCAAGATCTTCCCCCCCACAATGAGCAGTTCTTC.

The chain carries TRBV10-3 and TRBJ2-1; 9 bases agree with TRBD1. With 5 bases clipped from V and 5 bases from J, the junction kept 1 base outside the gene matches. Per germline, CDR1 ENHRY and CDR2 SYGVKD. The CDR3 totals 13 residues. The CDR3: CAISRDRDNEQFF. For the CDR3, the DNA is TGTGCCATCAGTCGGGACAGGGACAATGAGCAGTTCTTC.

The rearrangement links TRBV2 to TRBJ2-1; D might be TRBD2 (6 bases). V was pared by 2 bases and J by 0 bases, with 8 bases between. The CDR3 is 15 amino acids. Germline values: CDR1 SNHLY, CDR2 FYNNEI. The CDR3 DNA is TGTGCCAGCAGTGAAATCGGGAGCTCCTACAATGAGCAGTTCTTC. Translated: CASSEIGSSYNEQFF.

The chain couples TRBV6-1 to TRBJ1-1, with TRBD1 as a possible D gene (5 bases). The CDR3 totals 15 residues. V was cut by 4 bases and J by 5 bases, with 17 bases left in between. Germline assignment: CDR1 MNHNS and CDR2 SASEGT. CDR3 sequence (DNA): TGTGCCAGCAGTGGGGGACCTATTAGGCGAACTGAAGCTTTCTTT. Amino acid sequence: CASSGGPIRRTEAFF.

The gene calls are TRBV27 and TRBJ1-4; a weak D match, TRBD1 (5 bases). The CDR3 has 14 amino acids. Per the germline V gene, CDR1 is MNHEY and CDR2 is SMNVEV (reference sequence). V was trimmed by 3 bases and J by 8 bases, leaving 13 bases between them. CDR3 sequence (DNA): TGTGCCAGCAGTTTCGTGGGGGGTAAAGAAAAACTGTTTTTT. The encoded protein is CASSFVGGKEKLFF.

J is TRBJ1-1 and V is TRBV15; D unresolved. V was trimmed by 2 bases and J by 0 bases, leaving 13 bases between them. In germline, CDR1 is LNHNV, CDR2 YYDKDF (reference sequence). This CDR3 has 16 amino acids. DNA of the CDR3: TGTGCCACCAGCAGAAGATCTGGCATCTTGAACACTGAAGCTTTCTTT. Translated, it gives CATSRRSGILNTEAFF.

The chain is built from TRBV2 and TRBJ2-2, with TRBD1 identical over 9 bases. The CDR3 has 15 residues. The junction had 8 bases not matched to a gene; V was cut back by 6 bases and J by 6 bases. CDR1 is SNHLY, CDR2 FYNNEI, per germline. The CDR3 spells CASSTGGSWAGELFF. The CDR3 nucleotides are TGTGCCAGCAGCACAGGGGGCTCTTGGGCCGGGGAGCTGTTTTTT.

The chain combines TRBV6-1 with TRBJ2-5; TRBD1 agrees at 9 bases. This CDR3 region has 15 residues. V dropped 5 bases and J dropped 5; count of bases not matched to a gene: 9. Germline lookup yields CDR1 MNHNS and CDR2 SASEGT. CDR3 coding DNA: TGTGCCAGCAGTATCGGACAGGGGATGGTGGAGACCCAGTACTTC. Its translation: CASSIGQGMVETQYF.

J is TRBJ1-2 and V is TRBV10-3; TRBD1 aligns across 10 bases. Germline lookup yields CDR1 ENHRY and CDR2 SYGVKD. V shed 6 bases and J 5 bases; nucleotides not matched to a gene: 6. CDR3 size: 14 residues. For the CDR3, the DNA is TGTGCCATCAGCCGGGACAGGGGAATTTATGGCTACACCTTC. Translation gives CAISRDRGIYGYTF.

The J gene is TRBJ1-3, the V gene TRBV5-4, with a possible D match to TRBD1 (5 bases). Germline loops: CDR1 SGHNT, CDR2 YYREEE (reference sequence). This CDR3 has 17 amino acids. V was cut by 2 bases and J by 0 bases, with 15 bases left in between. The CDR3: CASSFLRDSSSGNTIYF. For the CDR3, the DNA is TGTGCCAGCAGCTTTCTCCGGGACTCCAGCTCTGGAAACACCATATATTTT.

The chain combines TRBV19 with TRBJ2-5; D is uncertain. The ends were cut back, 5 bases at V and 0 bases at J, with 13 bases in the middle. The CDR3 is made up of 15 amino acids. From germline, CDR1 is LNHDA and CDR2 SQIVND (reference sequence). In DNA form, the CDR3 reads TGTGCCAGTAGTCCCGGTTTGGTGGACCAAGAGACCCAGTACTTC. This sequence encodes CASSPGLVDQETQYF.

This rearrangement joins TRBV5-1 to TRBJ1-2; 10 positions match TRBD1. V shed 4 bases, J shed 4 bases, and the junction held 7 bases outside the gene matches. The germline CDR1 and CDR2 sequences are SGHRS and YFSETQ. This CDR3 region has 15 residues. The CDR3 coding sequence is TGCGCCAGCAGCGAATCGACAGGGGGCGTCTATGGCTACACCTTC. It specifies CASSESTGGVYGYTF.

The CDR3 DNA follows: TGTGCCAGCAGTGAAAGGCCAGGGGATGGCTACACCTTC. Translated: CASSERPGDGYTF. The V and J genes are TRBV2 and TRBJ1-2; tentatively, D is TRBD1 (6 bases). Germline-derived CDR1 and CDR2 are SNHLY and FYNNEI. The CDR3 sequence is 13 residues long. V lost 2 bases to trimming and J lost 6 bases, with 10 bases between them.

The genes are TRBV5-4 and TRBJ2-2; TRBD1 aligns across 7 bases. The germline V gene encodes CDR1 SGHNT and CDR2 YYREEE (reference sequence). This CDR3 has 17 amino acids. V shed 4 bases and J 6 bases; nucleotides not matched to a gene: 15. CDR3 protein: CASSPRQGQRSSGELFF. CDR3 nucleotide sequence: TGTGCCAGCAGCCCTAGACAGGGCCAGAGGTCGTCCGGGGAGCTGTTTTTT.

The chain links TRBV6-1 to TRBJ1-5; no clear D. V dropped 6 bases and J dropped 7 bases, with 13 bases sitting between them. The V gene's germline CDR1 is MNHNS and CDR2 SASEGT. The CDR3 extends over 13 amino acids. The CDR3 sequence is CASRDPVAQPQHF. CDR3 nucleotide sequence: TGTGCCAGCAGGGACCCCGTCGCGCAGCCCCAGCATTTT.

The V call is TRBV7-8, the J call TRBJ1-5, with D perhaps TRBD1 (6 bases). CDR1 and CDR2 (germline): SGHVS, FQNEAQ. The CDR3 loop spans 14 amino acids. V was shortened by 2 bases and J by 6 bases, with 11 bases between the two germline ends. CDR3: CASSLPGAAQPQHF. DNA of the CDR3: TGTGCCAGCAGCTTACCGGGGGCTGCTCAGCCCCAGCATTTT.

The V call is TRBV15, the J call TRBJ2-5; 8 bases fit TRBD1. The CDR3 extends over 14 amino acids. Unmatched junction bases numbered 7, after V lost 3 bases and J lost 7 bases. Looked up from germline, CDR1 is LNHNV and CDR2 is YYDKDF (reference sequence). The CDR3 bases are TGTGCCACCAGCAGGAGGGACAGGTTGGCGACCCAGTACTTC. It encodes CATSRRDRLATQYF.